This entry describes one T cell receptor beta chain. This clonotype was observed at least ten times. Its antigen is not yet known. Nothing much larger sits one base from this clone, and base qualities are not available. This specimen comes from a study of neurological immune-mediated disorders (dated by TCRdb to the late 2010s). In terms of the full investigation: Of the approximately 35 multiple sclerosis patients, some 30 had relapsing-remitting MS and 3 had secondary progressive MS. Peripheral blood TCR-beta repertoires from patients with HTLV-I-associated myelopathy (HAM/TSP), patients with multiple sclerosis, and healthy controls were compared in the study using UMI-based sequencing. The roughly 110 TCR-beta libraries included longitudinal samples, technical triplicates and paired sorted CD4+ and CD8+ T-cell subsets alongside PBMC samples. The cohort was made up of some 70 subjects, consisting of roughly 14 HAM/TSP patients, 35 or so multiple sclerosis patients and around 20 healthy controls. What the work shows at the level of the full study, not this receptor alone: No identical CDR3 amino acid sequences were shared among expanded clones across subjects, suggesting private TCR-beta repertoires in all groups. In phylogenetic analysis, the repertoires of 18 of 34 MS patients grouped into a cluster of related CDR3 sequences, which suggests a possible signature at the repertoire level. The MS cluster showed no association with clinical or MRI features, and the authors stated that larger cohorts are needed. TCR clonal expansion was highest in HAM/TSP patients and lowest in MS patients, with MS patients falling below even healthy controls.

The CDR3 goes from the cysteine to the phenylalanine over 13 residues. Only the CDR3 part of the read is kept: 39 bases, read in frame from the first base. According to the germline V gene, CDR1 reads SGHRS and CDR2 reads YFSETQ. V is pared back by 5 bases and J by 6 bases, with 11 bases lying between the germline termini. To synthesize cDNA, template-switch 5'RACE was performed with a primer carrying a 10-nucleotide random unique molecular identifier so that each TCR transcript was tagged. Every sequencing run covered 15-18 subjects and yielded more than 160 million TCR-beta sequences. The RNeasy kit was used to extract total RNA. The KAPA Real-time Library Amplification kit was used to amplify TCR-beta VDJ regions with primers targeting the TCR constant region and the 5'RACE anchor. Sample indexes and Illumina adaptors were added in a first PCR, and a second PCR then increased library yield. After purification with Ampure beads, the TCR product of roughly 650 bp was size-selected on a 2% E-gel SizeSelection system. Library quality was checked on a Bioanalyzer, concentration was measured with Qubit, and libraries were quantified with the Kapa Library Quantification kit before pooling. An Illumina HiSeq 2500 sequenced the libraries paired-end 2 x 150 bp. To increase sequence diversity, roughly 23-30% phiX was spiked into each library pool. As for the authors' bioinformatics: The UMI-based MiGEC pipeline processed quality-filtered reads and removed over 85% of raw TCR sequences during error correction. IMGT germline references were used for alignment of VDJ genes, and clonotypes were defined by a unique CDR3 amino acid sequence together with V-J genes. VDJtools evaluated clonal expansion, Shannon diversity and CDR3 relatedness (CalcPairwiseDistances, ClusterSamples); CLCbio workbench built phylogenetic trees. Using coefficient-of-variation modelling across technical triplicates, the study counted a clone as expanded if it had at least 8 unique UMIs. TCRdb trimmed public reads at Q25 via fastp, called clones via MiXCR and kept in-frame beta chains. CDR3 protein duplicates are merged, each entry listing the most common genes and DNA. The V and J calls and clone size come from TCRdb's table, not from the authors' own analysis. The sample table lists 25,000 to 35,000 distinct CDR3 sequences, around 1.5% of them with a count of one. Around 8.8% of the sample lies in the top ten.

For the unsorted PBMC libraries, 2 million PBMCs were stored in RNAlater at -80 degrees C until RNA extraction and were used to generate the libraries. The multiple sclerosis patients were enrolled in a US clinical protocol that used magnetic resonance imaging to evaluate disease progression. Peripheral blood was subjected to Ficoll-Hypaque density gradient centrifugation to isolate PBMCs, which were then cryopreserved in liquid nitrogen. This receptor was taken from a woman younger than 45 with multiple sclerosis. Sample: PBMCs. Rearrangement joined TRBV5-1 to TRBJ2-2; matching of 6 bases hints at TRBD1 as the D gene. The CDR3 region: CASSPQGPGELFF. The sequenced DNA is TGCGCCAGCAGTCCACAGGGACCCGGGGAGCTGTTTTTT.